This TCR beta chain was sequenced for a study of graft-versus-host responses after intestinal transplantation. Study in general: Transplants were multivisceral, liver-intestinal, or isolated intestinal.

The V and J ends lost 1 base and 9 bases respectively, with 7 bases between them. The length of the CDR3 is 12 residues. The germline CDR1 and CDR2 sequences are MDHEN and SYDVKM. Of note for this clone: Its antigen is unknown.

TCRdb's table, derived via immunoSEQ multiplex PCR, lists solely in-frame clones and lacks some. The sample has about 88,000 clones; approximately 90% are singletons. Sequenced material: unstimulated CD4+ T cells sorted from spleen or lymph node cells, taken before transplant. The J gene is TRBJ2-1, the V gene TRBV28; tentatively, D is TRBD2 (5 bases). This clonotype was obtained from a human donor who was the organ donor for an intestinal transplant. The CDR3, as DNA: TGTGCCAGCAGTTTATCGGGGTCTGAGCAGTTCTTC. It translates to CASSLSGSEQFF.